The present T cell receptor beta chain was sequenced within a study of blood T cell repertoires in COVID-19 (TCRdb year 2020). Notes on the research overall: Collaborator samples came from the United States, Italy and Spain and covered acute and convalescent phases of COVID-19. The material from the prospective study consisted of cDNA or gDNA derived from T cells, B-cell-depleted T cells, or PBMCs. Subjects who had been exposed to COVID-19, were actively infected with it, or had recovered from it provided the deeply sampled blood TCRbeta repertoires that made up the dataset. The repertoires were made available in a free public database intended to serve as a resource for research on the immune response to SARS-CoV-2. The samples were drawn from the first 160 participants of the ongoing ImmuneRACE study and from 1,254 subjects provided by 6 global collaborators. Nearly every sample came with metadata listing a de-identified subject ID, COVID-19 status, age in years and sex. Where HLA class I and class II types were available, the types were taken from metadata supplied by the sample provider, not from assay-based typing. Results and caveats for the whole study, not just this receptor: How much clinical and demographic metadata was included differed by source and by participant, and the metadata was provided uncurated.

The collaborating institutions used their own protocols to collect whole blood in K2EDTA tubes. For TCRbeta analysis, collaborator samples were shipped as frozen whole blood, as isolated PBMCs, or as DNA extracted from either sample type. In the case of this clone: It lacks a known antigen. No base-level quality is on record; no much larger clone is a single base apart.

TCRbeta CDR3 regions were amplified from genomic DNA using the immunoSEQ Assay, a bias-controlled multiplex PCR. The paper's data handling went like this. The number of nucleated cells in each sample was estimated by amplification of reference gene primers within the assay. To quantify the absolute abundance of each unique TCRbeta CDR3 rearrangement, sequence reads were collapsed and filtered. Productive Simpson clonality was computed per sample as the square root of Simpson's diversity index over productive rearrangements. Not all clones reach the TCRdb copy of this immuneACCESS table, which keeps in-frame sequences only. Checked studies attribute under half of the gap to unresolved V genes and leave the rest unexplained. V and J calls and clone size are as listed in that table; D and trimming were resolved from the DNA. The sample data list 130,000 to 150,000 clones, and roughly 86% of these were observed just once. The top ten clonotypes cover roughly a tenth of the sample.

Source material: peripheral blood. The source of this sequence is a man between 45 and 60 years old with active or convalescent COVID-19.

The CDR3 corresponds to CASRAGTGDEKLFF. The DNA reads as follows: TGTGCCAGCAGAGCCGGGACAGGGGATGAAAAACTGTTTTTT. The chain uses TRBV28 and TRBJ1-4; TRBD1 lines up with 10 middle nucleotides. In the germline V gene, CDR1 corresponds to MDHEN and CDR2 to SYDVKM. From the cysteine through the phenylalanine, the CDR3 covers 14 amino acids. The entry retains the CDR3 DNA only, 42 bases that are in frame from base 1. Trimming removed 6 bases from V and 6 bases from J; the gene matches leave 4 bases unexplained.